The next 9 T cell receptor beta chains were all read from a single sample in a study of beta chain features in type 1 diabetes. The isolated RNA, all of it, was reverse transcribed, so expressed TCRB transcripts were what got sequenced. This table comes from immunoSEQ multiplex PCR, and its TCRdb copy is limited to in-frame clones, with some not included. This table holds about 620,000 clones, 15% to 18% found once. Specimen: naive CD4+ T cells from blood. The receptor source for this set is a man between 18 and 29 years old in good health.

This clone was observed a handful of times. J is TRBJ2-1 and V is TRBV19; the D gene is possibly TRBD2 (5 bases). From germline, CDR1 is LNHDA and CDR2 SQIVND (reference sequence). The CDR3 contains 14 residues. Trimming left V 3 bases short and J 5 bases short, with 11 bases between. This CDR3 reads CASSIAGGHNEQFF. CDR3 sequence (DNA): TGTGCCAGTAGTATTGCGGGTGGTCACAATGAGCAGTTCTTC.

The V gene is TRBV7-2, the J gene TRBJ2-2; unclear D gene. CDR1 is SGHTA and CDR2 is FQGNSA in the germline V gene. The CDR3 runs 14 residues. The V gene lost 5 bases and the J gene lost 1 base, with 8 bases spanning the gap. The CDR3 region is CASSPYRNTGELFF. The CDR3 DNA follows: TGTGCCAGCAGCCCTTATAGGAACACCGGGGAGCTGTTTTTT.

The rearrangement uses TRBV7-2 and TRBJ1-4, with TRBD1 identical over 9 bases. The V segment lost 4 bases and the J segment 13 bases; nucleotides outside the gene matches: 16. The CDR3 consists of 16 residues. Per germline, CDR1 SGHTA and CDR2 FQGNSA. CDR3 bases: TGTGCCAGCAGCTCGTACAAAGGACAGGGGTTCAATATACTGTTTTTT. Translation gives CASSSYKGQGFNILFF.

V gene TRBV5-4 combines with J gene TRBJ2-7; maybe TRBD1 (5 bases). Germline CDR1 SGHNT, CDR2 YYREEE (reference sequence). V shed 0 bases and J shed 4 bases, with 11 bases lying between them. The CDR3 contains 14 residues. The chain's CDR3 is CASSLAVAGYEQYF. For the CDR3, the DNA is TGTGCCAGCAGCTTGGCCGTGGCAGGGTACGAGCAGTACTTC.

Here the CDR3 DNA reads TGCGCCAGCAGCCAAGATCTTCGCAGGGGGCATCAGCCCCAGCATTTT. Protein sequence: CASSQDLRRGHQPQHF. V gene TRBV4-1 combines with J gene TRBJ1-5; 8 nucleotides line up with TRBD1. This CDR3 region has 16 residues. Trimming took 0 bases from V and 5 from J; bases not matched to a gene: 6. CDR1 is MGHRA and CDR2 is YSYEKL in the germline V gene.

This clone occurred a few times. The rearrangement uses TRBV25-1 and TRBJ2-2; unclear D gene. V dropped 7 bases and J dropped 5 bases, with 17 bases sitting between them. Germline V gene lookup returns CDR1 MGHDK and CDR2 SYGVNS. CDR3 length equals 15 residues. The CDR3 here is CASIPFVGMTGELFF. In DNA, the CDR3 is TGTGCCAGCATCCCTTTCGTGGGGATGACCGGGGAGCTGTTTTTT.

The chain combines TRBV19 with TRBJ2-7; D call uncertain. The V end was cut by 0 bases, the J end by 6 bases, with 12 bases between. Looked up from germline, CDR1 is LNHDA and CDR2 is SQIVND (reference sequence). The CDR3 totals 14 residues. CDR3: CASSIDLWQFEQYF. The CDR3 DNA sequence: TGTGCCAGTAGTATAGATCTTTGGCAGTTCGAGCAGTACTTC.

This clone was seen more than once but under ten times. The junction departs from germline at one end; a sequencing error may be responsible. The rearrangement uses TRBV25-1 and TRBJ1-3; a weak D match, TRBD1 (6 bases). Germline V lookup: CDR1 MGHDK, CDR2 SYGVNS. The CDR3 length is 15 residues. The CDR3 protein is CASSTPGTSENTIYF. The CDR3 DNA follows: TGTGCCAGCAGTACTCCCGGGACATCTGAAAACACCATATATTTT.

This clone came up a few times. The chain is built from TRBV7-6 and TRBJ2-7; D is possibly TRBD2 (5 bases). Germline CDR1 reads SGHVS; CDR2 reads FNYEAQ. V lost 1 base and J lost 7, with 14 bases in between. The CDR3 consists of 14 residues. CDR3 in DNA: TGTGCCAGCAGCTTAGTAGTCGGCCCGGGAGAGCAGTACTTC. It specifies CASSLVVGPGEQYF.